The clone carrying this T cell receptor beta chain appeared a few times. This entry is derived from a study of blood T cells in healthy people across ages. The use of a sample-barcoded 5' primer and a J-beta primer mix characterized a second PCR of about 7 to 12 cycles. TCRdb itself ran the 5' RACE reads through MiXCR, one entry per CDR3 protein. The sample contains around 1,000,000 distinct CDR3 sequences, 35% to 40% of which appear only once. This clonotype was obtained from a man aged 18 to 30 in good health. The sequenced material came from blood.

The CDR3 protein is CASSSGVNTGELFF. The CDR3 nucleotides are TGCGCCAGCAGTTCAGGAGTGAACACCGGGGAGCTGTTTTTT. This chain joins TRBV4-3 and TRBJ2-2, with D hard to call. Looked up from germline, CDR1 is LGHNA and CDR2 is YSLEER. The germline V and J ends were trimmed by 6 bases and 1 base, with 9 bases remaining between them. There are 14 residues in the CDR3.